Presented here are 9 T cell receptor beta chains from one specimen sequenced in a study of spatial heterogeneity in lung cancer. Indicated time point: sample taken at primary tumor resection. TCRdb fed the 5' RACE reads into MiXCR, producing one record per CDR3 protein. The sample lists tens of thousands of distinct CDR3 sequences, roughly 6.4% occurring once. The sequences come from PBMCs, collected at surgery. The receptors stem from a female donor with early-stage non-small cell lung cancer.

This clonotype was picked up many times. The gene calls are TRBV10-3 and TRBJ2-7, with 10 bases aligning to TRBD2. CDR3 length: 16 amino acids. J was trimmed by 5 bases and V by 0 bases; bases with no gene match: 7. Germline assignment: CDR1 ENHRY and CDR2 SYGVKD. CDR3 protein: CAISESASGGGNEQYV. Written as DNA, the CDR3 is TGTGCCATCAGTGAGTCCGCTAGCGGGGGTGGGAACGAGCAGTACGTC.

This clonotype was observed a few times. This chain joins TRBV7-9 and TRBJ2-1, with D possibly TRBD1 on 6 matching bases. Trimming removed 5 bases from V and 0 bases from J, with 14 bases in between. Germline V gene data show CDR1 as SEHNR and CDR2 as FQNEAQ (reference sequence). The CDR3 runs 16 residues. The CDR3 here is CASSLSGGRSYNEQFF. Here the CDR3 DNA reads TGTGCCAGCAGCCTTAGTGGGGGCCGCTCCTACAATGAGCAGTTCTTC.

This clonotype appeared many times. CDR3 region: CASSGTGGSAEAFF. Written as DNA, the CDR3 is TGTGCCAGCAGCGGCACAGGGGGCTCGGCTGAAGCTTTCTTT. V is TRBV5-4 and J is TRBJ1-1; 9 bases are a match to TRBD1. The length of the CDR3 is 14 residues. CDR1 and CDR2 (germline): SGHNT, YYREEE (reference sequence). V gave up 4 bases and J gave up 6 bases; unmatched junction bases: 7.

The DNA for the CDR3 is TGTGCCAGTAGTTCCGCCGGGACTAGCCTCCTGTTGGACCCCGAGCAGTACGTC. Amino acids: CASSSAGTSLLLDPEQYV. The V and J genes are TRBV19 and TRBJ2-7; TRBD2 agrees at 9 bases. Germline trimming cut 5 bases from V and 6 bases from J; bases unmatched to any gene: 20. CDR1 LNHDA and CDR2 SQIVND come from the germline V gene (reference sequence). The CDR3 is made up of 18 amino acids.

This clonotype was seen a handful of times. J is TRBJ2-7 and V is TRBV20-1, with D possibly matching TRBD2 (6 bases). The V gene's germline CDR1 is DFQATT and CDR2 SNEGSKA (reference sequence). The ends were cut back, 0 bases at V and 2 bases at J, with 8 bases in the middle. The CDR3 length is 13 residues. The CDR3 DNA is TGCAGTGCTAGAGAAGGCGGGACCTACGAGCAGTACTTC. Its translation is CSAREGGTYEQYF.

This clonotype was detected ten times or more. The rearrangement links TRBV10-3 to TRBJ1-4; maybe TRBD1 (5 bases). Germline V gene data show CDR1 as ENHRY and CDR2 as SYGVKD. This CDR3 region has 15 residues. Trimming stripped 4 bases from V and 7 bases from J, with 16 bases between. CDR3 DNA sequence: TGTGCCATCAGTGTTTCAGGGAGCGTAGGTGAAAAACTGTTTTTT. This sequence encodes CAISVSGSVGEKLFF.

This clonotype showed up many times. The V and J genes are TRBV12-5 and TRBJ1-2; D uncertain. V lost 1 base, J lost 8 bases, and 5 bases lay in between. The CDR3 spans 11 residues. In germline, CDR1 is LGHNT, CDR2 FRNRAP. This CDR3 reads CASGLDWGYTF. The CDR3 DNA sequence: TGTGCTAGTGGTTTGGACTGGGGCTACACCTTC.

A few counts support this clonotype. One junction end does not reproduce the germline sequence, and a read error may be involved. The chain carries TRBV12-3 or TRBV12-4 and TRBJ2-6; the D gene is possibly TRBD1 (5 bases). This CDR3 has 17 amino acids. Written as DNA, the CDR3 is TGTGCCAGCAGATTAGCAGGGTCCCTCTCTGGGGCCAACGTCCTGACTTTC. This codes for CASRLAGSLSGANVLTF.

Remarks on this clonotype: This may stem from a read error, because a much larger clone lies one nucleotide away. This chain uses TRBV11-2 with TRBJ1-5, with D possibly matching TRBD1 (5 bases). This CDR3 region has 13 residues. The germline V and J ends were trimmed by 5 bases and 11 bases, with 16 bases remaining between them. Germline V gene data show CDR1 as SGHAT and CDR2 as FQNNGV. CDR3 amino acids: CASSVGGGESQHF. In DNA, the CDR3 is TGTGCCAGCAGCGTAGGCGGGGGGGAGTCCCAGCATTTT.